These T cell receptor beta chains were read from a single sample in a study of cytomegalovirus exposure and HLA in healthy donors. The data were produced by immunoSEQ multiplex PCR, yet TCRdb's version contains in-frame clones alone and is incomplete. Altogether 60,000 to 90,000 clones are present, around four fifths being singletons, with the ten largest covering 3%. The sample was PBMCs. Source of these receptors: a man under 40 in good health and CMV-seronegative. Both conserved end residues are part of each CDR3. The order of the fields is CDR3 DNA, CDR3 protein, clone size, V gene, D gene, J gene. A D gene is named only where the DNA matches it firmly. Rows give clone size only sometimes, using once, few, many, or a class for an expanded clone.

TGTGCCAGCAGCCTAAGAAATATAGCCAACTATGGCTACACCTTC CASSLRNIANYGYTF - TRBV28 - TRBJ1-2
TGCGCCAGCACGATTAACTTTGATCCTGGAAACACCATATATTTT CASTINFDPGNTIYF once TRBV5-1 - TRBJ1-3
TGCGCCAGCAGTGAGCCACTACGGGCGGGGGGCACAGATACGCAGTATTTT CASSEPLRAGGTDTQYF - TRBV10-1 TRBD2 TRBJ2-3
TGTGCCAGCAGCGACCCGGGACAGAACTATGGCTACACCTTC CASSDPGQNYGYTF - TRBV9 TRBD1 TRBJ1-2
TGCGCCAGCAGCTTGGCGGCAGGGGGAGGCACAGATACGCAGTATTTT CASSLAAGGGTDTQYF - TRBV5-1 TRBD1 TRBJ2-3
TGTGCCAGCAGCGAAGCAGACAGGGGTGACTATGGCTACACCTTC CASSEADRGDYGYTF - TRBV2 TRBD1 TRBJ1-2
TGTGCCAGTAGTCTCGGGACAGGGCTCTACGAGCAGTACTTC CASSLGTGLYEQYF - TRBV19 TRBD1 TRBJ2-7
TGTGCCAGTAGTATCGTGGACAGTCCGAGCAACGAGCAGTACTTC CASSIVDSPSNEQYF - TRBV19 - TRBJ2-7
TGTGCCAGCAGCTTAGCGTCCCCTCCCGGAGGGAACTATGGCTACACCTTC CASSLASPPGGNYGYTF - TRBV7-9 - TRBJ1-2
TGTGCCAGTAGTATAAGTCGACAGGGTGGCGACGAGCAGTACTTC CASSISRQGGDEQYF - TRBV19 TRBD1 TRBJ2-7
TGTGCCAGCAGCCCAAAAGGAGCGGGGGGAGAGACCCAGTACTTC CASSPKGAGGETQYF - TRBV5-4 TRBD2 TRBJ2-5
TGTGCCAGCAGCCCCAGGACAGTCTATAATGAAAAACTGTTTTTT CASSPRTVYNEKLFF - TRBV7-6 - TRBJ1-4
TGTGCCAGCATAGCAGGGATCGACTATGGCTACACCTTC CASIAGIDYGYTF - TRBV28 - TRBJ1-2
TGTGCCAGCAGCTTAGTACTATCTACGCAGTATTTT CASSLVLSTQYF - TRBV7-2 - TRBJ2-3
TGTGCCAGCGGAAGACAAGTCAGCACAGATACGCAGTATTTT CASGRQVSTDTQYF - TRBV27 - TRBJ2-3
TGTGCCAGTAGTACAATCGAAACAGGGGGCGGACAGCCCCAGCATTTT CASSTIETGGGQPQHF - TRBV19 TRBD1 TRBJ1-5
TGTGCCAGCACCTCAGGGACTAGCGAAGCAGATACGCAGTATTTT CASTSGTSEADTQYF - TRBV6-5 TRBD2 TRBJ2-3
TGTGCCAGCAGCAGGGACAGGGCTGAAAAACTGTTTTTT CASSRDRAEKLFF - TRBV11-2 TRBD1 TRBJ1-4
TGTGCCAGCAGCCAAGACAGGGTCTATGGCTACACCTTC CASSQDRVYGYTF - TRBV14 - TRBJ1-2
TGCGCCAGCAGCTTGGGGACAGGGCCTGGGACCGGGGAGCTGTTTTTT CASSLGTGPGTGELFF - TRBV5-1 TRBD1 TRBJ2-2
TGCGCCAGCAGCCCCGGGGGGAACACTGAAGCTTTCTTT CASSPGGNTEAFF - TRBV4-1 - TRBJ1-1
TGCGCCAGCAGCCAAGTTAGCGGGGGGAACACCGGGGAGCTGTTTTTT CASSQVSGGNTGELFF - TRBV4-3 TRBD2 TRBJ2-2
TGCGCCAGCAGCCAAGCGGGGGATTTCACCGGGGAGCTGTTTTTT CASSQAGDFTGELFF few TRBV4-3 - TRBJ2-2
TGTGCCAGTACCGGGAACTACGAGCAGTACTTC CASTGNYEQYF - TRBV6-5 - TRBJ2-7
TGTGCCAGCAGCTTACCAGTGCACGGACACGCACCCCTCCACTTT CASSLPVHGHAPLHF - TRBV7-2 - TRBJ1-6
TGTGCCAGCAAGCCCGCGGCCCAAGAGACCCAGTACTTC CASKPAAQETQYF - TRBV2 - TRBJ2-5
TGTGCCAGCAGCCTAACTAGCAGCGATGAGCAGTTCTTC CASSLTSSDEQFF - TRBV7-9 - TRBJ2-1
TGTGCCAGCAGTTCAGGGGGCGTGGGACAAGAGACCCAGTACTTC CASSSGGVGQETQYF - TRBV2 TRBD1 TRBJ2-5
TGTGCCAGCAGTGTACAGACAGGCCTGAACACTGAAGCTTTCTTT CASSVQTGLNTEAFF - TRBV6-1 - TRBJ1-1
TGCAGCGTTACTCACCCTCGCCCAACCGAAAACTTAGATACGCAGTATTTT CSVTHPRPTENLDTQYF - TRBV29-1 - TRBJ2-3
TGTGCCAGCAGTTTTCTAGCGGGAGAGACCTATGAGCAGTTCTTC CASSFLAGETYEQFF - TRBV27 TRBD2 TRBJ2-1
TGTGCCAGCCGGGACAGGGACTCACCCCTCCACTTT CASRDRDSPLHF - TRBV2 TRBD1 TRBJ1-6
TGTGCCAGCTCACCTCGGGGTGAAGCTTTCTTT CASSPRGEAFF - TRBV18 - TRBJ1-1
TGTGCCAGCAGCTTAGTCCGGGGACAGGGTCATGGCTACACCTTC CASSLVRGQGHGYTF few TRBV11-2 TRBD1 TRBJ1-2
TGCAGCGTTGTACCTCGGGAGGGCCTGGGCACCGGGGAGCTGTTTTTT CSVVPREGLGTGELFF - TRBV29-1 TRBD2 TRBJ2-2
TGTGCCAGCCTGGGACAGAACTCCTACGAGCAGTACTTC CASLGQNSYEQYF medium-sized TRBV6-5 TRBD1 TRBJ2-7
TGTGCCAGCAGCCCCCGTGGCCTTTCCTACAATGAGCAGTTCTTC CASSPRGLSYNEQFF - TRBV11-3 - TRBJ2-1
TGTGCCAGCAGCTTAGACCGGGACAGGCGAAACACCATATATTTT CASSLDRDRRNTIYF - TRBV7-8 TRBD1 TRBJ1-3
TGCGCCAGCAGCTTGGAGGACAGGGTATGGGAGACCCAGTACTTC CASSLEDRVWETQYF once TRBV5-1 TRBD1 TRBJ2-5
TGTGCCAGCCATACGCCCGGGACACAAATCAATGAGCAGTTCTTC CASHTPGTQINEQFF - TRBV7-9 - TRBJ2-1
TGCGCCAGCAGCTTTGGAGGGGGCACTGGAAACACCATATATTTT CASSFGGGTGNTIYF - TRBV5-1 TRBD1 TRBJ1-3
TGTGCCAGCAGCGAGGGGGCCGTTGGGGCCTACGAGCAGTACTTC CASSEGAVGAYEQYF - TRBV9 TRBD1 TRBJ2-7
TGTGCCAGCAGCCCAAGCTCAGGGCCCGGGTTATCGGATACGCAGTATTTT CASSPSSGPGLSDTQYF once TRBV28 - TRBJ2-3
TGTGCCAGCAGCTCCTACTCGGGCTACACCTTC CASSSYSGYTF - TRBV6-5 - TRBJ1-2
TGCGCCAGCAGCAAGACAGGTGCGGGCATTCAGCCCCAGCATTTT CASSKTGAGIQPQHF - TRBV5-1 - TRBJ1-5
TGTGCCAGCAGCCCATTACCGGGACAGGGGGCCCTCTTACACGGCTACACCTTC CASSPLPGQGALLHGYTF - TRBV7-6 TRBD1 TRBJ1-2
TGTGCCAGCAGCTTAGGTGCGGGAGCGGTCTACAATGAGCAGTTCTTC CASSLGAGAVYNEQFF - TRBV7-8 TRBD2 TRBJ2-1
TGTGCCAGCAGGGCACTAGCGGGGGGTTCAGATACGCAGTATTTT CASRALAGGSDTQYF - TRBV2 TRBD2 TRBJ2-3
TGCGCCAGCGGGCCTAGCGGGGAATTTGAAGATACGCAGTATTTT CASGPSGEFEDTQYF - TRBV5-1 TRBD2 TRBJ2-3
TGTGCCAGCAGTGATTTTGGGGCGCGGGGAGCTTTCTTT CASSDFGARGAFF - TRBV6-1 - TRBJ1-1
TGTGCCAGCAGCCAAGAGCGACTATCGAACACCGGGGAGCTGTTTTTT CASSQERLSNTGELFF - TRBV4-2 - TRBJ2-2